This T cell receptor (beta chain) is drawn from a study of T-cell reconstitution after alpha-beta-depleted transplantation in children. This clonotype was counted at least ten times. Its antigen remains unknown. J gave up 5 bases and V 5 bases, and 2 bases lay outside the gene matches. CDR1 DFQATT and CDR2 SNEGSKA come from the germline V gene (reference sequence). This CDR3 comprises 12 residues. Unique molecular identifiers were used to barcode this TCRbeta library. TCRdb reprocessed the PCR reads with MiXCR, giving one entry per CDR3 protein. The table shows some 600,000 distinct CDR3 sequences, with around 13% occurring only once. Study-wide results and caveats: In patients about two months after transplant, alpha-beta T cells reportedly arose from several hundred expanded graft clones. The origin of high day-60 TCRbeta diversity in some patients lay in surviving recipient T cells and thymic progenitors.

This clonotype originated in a male patient younger than 18 who had a stem cell transplant for acute myeloid leukemia, so the T cells may come from the graft donor. Sequenced here: PBMCs, mostly from graft donor cells, sampled 360 days after TCRalphabeta/CD19-depleted stem cell transplant. The gene calls are TRBV20-1 and TRBJ2-1; TRBD2 aligns across 8 bases. CDR3 sequence: CSARLANNEQFF. CDR3 DNA sequence: TGCAGTGCTCGACTAGCGAACAATGAGCAGTTCTTC.